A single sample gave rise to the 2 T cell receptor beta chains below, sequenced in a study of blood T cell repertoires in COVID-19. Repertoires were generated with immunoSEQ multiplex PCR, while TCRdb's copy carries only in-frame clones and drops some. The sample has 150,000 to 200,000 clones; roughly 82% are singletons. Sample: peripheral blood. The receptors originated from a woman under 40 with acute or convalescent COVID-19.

CDR3 DNA: TGTGCCAGCAGCTTGCGGACAGGGGGTCAGCCCCAGCATTTT. Protein product: CASSLRTGGQPQHF. The chain couples TRBV5-5 to TRBJ1-5, with 10 nucleotides matching TRBD1. Germline V gene lookup returns CDR1 SGHKS and CDR2 YYEKEE (reference sequence). The CDR3 has 14 residues. The V gene end was trimmed by 1 base and the J gene end by 6 bases; junction bases not matched to a gene: 1.

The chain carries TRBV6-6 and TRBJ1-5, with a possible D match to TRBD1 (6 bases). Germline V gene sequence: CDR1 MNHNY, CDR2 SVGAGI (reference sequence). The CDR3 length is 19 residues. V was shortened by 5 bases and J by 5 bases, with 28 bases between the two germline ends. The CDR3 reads CASSPIQTGSGSGDQPQHF. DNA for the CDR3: TGTGCCAGCAGTCCCATACAAACAGGGAGCGGATCAGGCGATCAGCCCCAGCATTTT.